One sample yielded the 11 T cell receptor beta chains listed below, sequenced in a study of vaccination effects on CD4 cells after COVID-19. Sequencing was performed with immunoSEQ multiplex PCR; in TCRdb, only in-frame clones are kept and a portion is missing. The sample includes almost 40,000 clones, more than 75% of them seen just once. Researchers isolated CD4+ T cells once approximately 10 days of culture had elapsed. For these receptors, no antigen is known. The source was CD4+ T cells from PBMCs cultured without peptide, collected before COVID-19 vaccination. The receptor source for this set is a human donor who received a COVID-19 vaccine.

The CDR3 here is CASSATGGRGNSPLHF. DNA of the CDR3: TGTGCCAGCAGCGCGACAGGGGGCCGTGGTAATTCACCCCTCCACTTT. The chain joins TRBV7-8 to TRBJ1-6, with 10 bases fitting TRBD1. The V segment lost 5 bases and the J segment 6 bases; nucleotides outside the gene matches: 7. This CDR3 comprises 16 residues. The germline gives CDR1 SGHVS, CDR2 FQNEAQ.

The rearrangement links TRBV9 to TRBJ2-1; D uncertain. The CDR3 is 12 amino acids. CDR1 is SGDLS and CDR2 is YYNGEE in the germline V gene. The V end was cut by 0 bases, the J end by 9 bases, with 7 bases between. CDR3 DNA: TGTGCCAGCAGCGTAGTTTGGGGTGAGCAGTTCTTC. It is translated as CASSVVWGEQFF. The whole variable domain, remainder taken from reference TRBV9 and TRBJ2-1, is DSGVTQTPKHLITATGQRVTLRCSPRSGDLSVYWYQQSLDQGLQFLIQYYNGEERAKGNILERFSAQQFPDLHSELNLSSLELGDSALYFCASSVVWGEQFFGPGTRLTVL.

V gene TRBV7-6 combines with J gene TRBJ1-2, with TRBD1 matching 7 bases. The V gene's germline CDR1 is SGHVS and CDR2 FNYEAQ. V lost 5 bases to trimming and J lost 0 bases; unmatched junction nucleotides: 9. The CDR3 contains 16 residues. CDR3 bases: TGTGCCAGCAGCCCCGATCAGGGGGGTACTAACTATGGCTACACCTTC. It codes for CASSPDQGGTNYGYTF.

The chain recombines TRBV2 with TRBJ2-3, with 8 bases lining up with TRBD2. Germline values: CDR1 SNHLY, CDR2 FYNNEI. The CDR3 runs 15 residues. The trim removed 9 bases at V and 2 bases at J, leaving 10 bases unmatched. CDR3 in DNA: TGTGCCAGAGGGGGTAGCGGGGAACTCACAGATACGCAGTATTTT. Its protein is CARGGSGELTDTQYF.

The chain is built from TRBV7-8 and TRBJ1-2; tentatively, D is TRBD1 (6 bases). V was trimmed by 5 bases and J by 7 bases, leaving 20 bases between them. The CDR3 runs to 15 residues. Germline V gene sequence: CDR1 SGHVS, CDR2 FQNEAQ. The CDR3, as DNA: TGTGCCAGCAGCCAAATCCTGGGGGGGGGCGGTGGCTACACCTTC. Translation gives CASSQILGGGGGYTF.

V gene TRBV6-5 combines with J gene TRBJ1-4, with D tentatively TRBD1 (5 bases). The CDR3 sequence is 13 residues long. Germline CDR1 MNHEY, CDR2 SVGAGI. V was cut by 5 bases and J by 8 bases, with 12 bases left in between. CDR3 bases: TGTGCCAGCAGTATCAGGGCTAGAGAAAAACTGTTTTTT. This codes for CASSIRAREKLFF.

This chain uses TRBV6-5 with TRBJ2-5; tentatively, D is TRBD1 (6 bases). This CDR3 comprises 14 residues. Germline V CDR1 and CDR2: MNHEY, SVGAGI. With 2 bases removed from V and 5 bases from J, the gap between germline ends came to 12 bases. The CDR3 DNA reads TGTGCCAGCAGTTACGACAGGACTGGGGAGACCCAGTACTTC. It yields the protein CASSYDRTGETQYF.

The V call is TRBV9, the J call TRBJ2-2; possible D gene TRBD1, 5 bases. Trimming took 0 bases from V and 8 from J, leaving 11 bases between them. Germline CDR1 reads SGDLS; CDR2 reads YYNGEE. This CDR3 is built from 14 residues. The CDR3 protein is CASSVDLGRGELFF. CDR3 bases: TGTGCCAGCAGCGTAGACCTGGGGCGGGGGGAGCTGTTTTTT.

V usage is TRBV18 and J usage is TRBJ2-5, with D uncertain. V was cut by 5 bases and J by 1 base, with 8 bases left in between. This CDR3 is 13 amino acids long. CDR1 and CDR2 (germline): KGHSH, LQKENI. The CDR3 region is CASSATLQETQYF. The CDR3 DNA follows: TGTGCCAGCTCAGCGACCCTCCAAGAGACCCAGTACTTC.

The genes are TRBV4-1 and TRBJ1-2, with D possibly TRBD1 on 5 matching bases. Germline loops: CDR1 MGHRA, CDR2 YSYEKL. The V gene lost 0 bases and the J gene lost 7 bases, with 24 bases spanning the gap. The CDR3 has 18 amino acids. The CDR3 DNA is TGCGCCAGCAGCCAAGAACTAGCGCGTGGTGGGCTTAGGGGTGGCTACACCTTC. Protein: CASSQELARGGLRGGYTF.

This rearrangement joins TRBV18 to TRBJ2-5; tentative D call: TRBD1 (5 bases). V was pared by 5 bases and J by 1 base, with 8 bases between. The CDR3 spans 13 residues. Per germline, CDR1 KGHSH and CDR2 LQKENI. The CDR3, as DNA: TGTGCCAGCTCATTGGGGCTCCAAGAGACCCAGTACTTC. Protein product: CASSLGLQETQYF. Together with reference TRBV18 and TRBJ2-5, the CDR3 gives the full variable domain: NAGVMQNPRHLVRRRGQEARLRCSPMKGHSHVYWYRQLPEEGLKFMVYLQKENIIDESGMPKERFSAEFPKEGPSILRIQQVVRGDSAAYFCASSLGLQETQYFGPGTRLLVL.